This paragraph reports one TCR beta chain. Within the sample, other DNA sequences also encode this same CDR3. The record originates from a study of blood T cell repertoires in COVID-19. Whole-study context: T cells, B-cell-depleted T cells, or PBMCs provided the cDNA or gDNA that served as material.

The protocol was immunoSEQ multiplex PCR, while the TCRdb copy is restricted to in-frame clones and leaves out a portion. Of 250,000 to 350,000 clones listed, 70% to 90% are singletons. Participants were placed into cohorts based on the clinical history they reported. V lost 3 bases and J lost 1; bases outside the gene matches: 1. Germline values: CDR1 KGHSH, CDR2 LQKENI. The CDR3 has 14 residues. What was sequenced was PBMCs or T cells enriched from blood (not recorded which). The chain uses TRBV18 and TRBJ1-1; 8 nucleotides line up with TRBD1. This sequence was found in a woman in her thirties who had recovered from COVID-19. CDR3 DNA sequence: TGTGCCAGCTCACCTACAGGGGGGAACACTGAAGCTTTCTTT. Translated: CASSPTGGNTEAFF.